This T cell receptor beta chain appears in the sequencing data of a study of T-cell reconstitution after alpha-beta-depleted transplantation in children. Unique molecular identifiers were built into the TCRbeta library. In TCRdb, the PCR reads were re-called with MiXCR into one record per CDR3 protein. The data contain roughly 200,000 distinct CDR3 sequences, 6.5% to 7.5% of them singletons. At least ten counts were recorded for this clonotype. The clonotype was recovered from a human donor who donated a stem cell graft to a child with Wiskott-Aldrich syndrome. The source was PBMCs from the stem cell graft donor, collected from the stem cell graft.

The CDR3 sequence is CASMSTGSVKETQYF. The CDR3 coding sequence is TGTGCCAGCATGTCCACCGGGAGTGTGAAAGAGACCCAGTACTTC. The V call is TRBV12-3 or TRBV12-4, the J call TRBJ2-5, with D possibly matching TRBD2 (6 bases). The CDR3 is 15 residues long. The V gene lost 7 bases and the J gene lost 3 bases, with 18 bases spanning the gap.